This T cell receptor (beta chain) was documented in a study of T cell responses to AZD1222 COVID-19 vaccine. Method: immunoSEQ multiplex PCR; TCRdb's copy keeps in-frame clones and lacks some. In the table there are roughly 200,000 clones, 85% to 95% of which are singletons. Regarding this clone: Its antigen is as yet unknown.

V was clipped by 5 bases and J by 3 bases, with 22 bases between them. The V gene's germline CDR1 is SGHKS and CDR2 YYEKEE (reference sequence). CDR3 length: 17 amino acids. Study-wide results and caveats: Spike-wide coverage was observed for vaccine-associated CD4 TCRs, with dominant responses at 160-218 and 743-854. Baseline antibody screening turned up just a handful of seropositive AZD1222 recipients. Reports say nearly half of spike-specific TCRs go after unmutated variant regions.

This TCR was sampled from an adult in good health. Sample: peripheral blood, taken on day 0 of AZD1222 vaccination. V usage is TRBV5-5 and J usage is TRBJ2-3; D tentatively reads TRBD1 or TRBD2 (5 bases each). This CDR3 is CASSPGAGNSGTDTQYF. As DNA, the CDR3 is TGTGCCAGCAGTCCCGGGGCAGGTAATAGTGGGACAGATACGCAGTATTTT.